These 14 T cell receptor beta chains came from one sample sequenced in a study of T cells in Graves' hyperthyroidism and ophthalmopathy (dated by TCRdb to about 2019). To prepare the library, multiplex PCR was applied. The listed sequencing device is Illumina HiSeq 2000. Amplification of TCR beta CDR3 regions was carried out from RNA transcripts. The TCR CDR3 was subjected to a first round of RT-PCR using the HTBI primer set and the Qiagen OneStep RT-PCR kit. The public reads were reprocessed in TCRdb via fastp at Q25 and MiXCR, keeping in-frame beta chains. Each entry is one CDR3 protein sequence, shown with its most common DNA and genes. The sample has under 800,000 distinct CDR3 sequences on record, less than 15% of them singletons. The ten biggest clones cover roughly 10% of the sample. The sample consisted of blood. These receptors all stem from a woman aged 18-29 years with Graves' hyperthyroidism.

The gene calls are TRBV7-8 and TRBJ2-2; 9 nucleotides align to TRBD1. The germline CDR1 and CDR2 sequences are SGHVS and FQNEAQ. The CDR3 is 16 residues long. J was trimmed by 1 base and V by 6 bases; bases with no gene match: 6. The CDR3 here is CASRPDRGKNTGELFF. In nucleotides, the CDR3 is TGTGCCAGCAGACCCGACAGGGGGAAGAACACCGGGGAGCTGTTTTTT.

J is TRBJ1-4 and V is TRBV19, with 7 bases matching TRBD1. The germline CDR1 and CDR2 sequences are LNHDA and SQIVND (reference sequence). This CDR3 is 17 amino acids long. V dropped 8 bases and J dropped 0; count of bases not matched to a gene: 12. The CDR3 loop is CASSASGQAATNEKLFF. As DNA, the CDR3 is TGTGCCAGTTCCGCCAGCGGACAGGCGGCAACTAATGAAAAACTGTTTTTT.

This clonotype was seen repeatedly, ten times or more. The chain is built from TRBV28 and TRBJ2-6; D unclear. Trimming stripped 2 bases from V and 2 bases from J, with 16 bases between. The V gene's germline CDR1 is MDHEN and CDR2 SYDVKM. This CDR3 is 18 amino acids long. The CDR3 DNA reads as TGTGCCAGCAGTTTAGTAGGGCAATCTATTGCTGGGGCCAACGTCCTGACTTTC. It specifies CASSLVGQSIAGANVLTF.

The V gene is TRBV18, the J gene TRBJ1-1; a possible D gene is TRBD1 (6 bases). Germline V gene data show CDR1 as KGHSH and CDR2 as LQKENI. V gave up 8 bases and J gave up 5 bases, with 12 bases separating them. The CDR3 has 12 amino acids. CDR3 in DNA: TGTGCCAGCGAAACAGGGAGTACTGAAGCTTTCTTT. Translated, it gives CASETGSTEAFF.

CDR3 DNA sequence: TGTGCCAGCAGTTTAGGCGGGGGAAGTGGCTACACCTTC. It translates to CASSLGGGSGYTF. V gene TRBV12-3 or TRBV12-4 combines with J gene TRBJ1-2, with D possibly being TRBD1 (5 bases). The CDR3 is 13 amino acids. The V gene lost 1 base and the J gene lost 7 bases, with 10 bases spanning the gap.

This clonotype was observed at least ten times. The V and J genes are TRBV12-3 or TRBV12-4 and TRBJ2-7; D remains unclear. The length of the CDR3 is 13 residues. The V end was cut by 5 bases, the J end by 3 bases, with 11 bases between. The CDR3 region is CASSPSTFYEQYF. CDR3 bases: TGTGCCAGCAGTCCGAGCACCTTCTACGAGCAGTACTTC.

The genes are TRBV6-1 and TRBJ1-1, with a weak D call TRBD1 (6 bases). From germline, CDR1 is MNHNS and CDR2 SASEGT. CDR3 length: 15 amino acids. V was cut by 6 bases and J by 2 bases, with 16 bases left in between. The CDR3 DNA reads TGTGCCAGCAGCGTATACAGGGTGGGAAACACTGAAGCTTTCTTT. This translates into CASSVYRVGNTEAFF.

This clonotype was seen a few times. The CDR3 DNA reads TGTGCCAGCAGCTTGGGGGTGGCCTCTGGGGCCAACGTCCTGACTTTC. Translating it yields CASSLGVASGANVLTF. This chain links TRBV5-4 with TRBJ2-6; D unclear. V lost 0 bases, J lost 0 bases, and 7 bases lay in between. The CDR3 sequence is 16 residues long. Germline V lookup: CDR1 SGHNT, CDR2 YYREEE (reference sequence).

This clonotype was counted a few times. The chain joins TRBV7-8 to TRBJ2-3, with D tentatively TRBD2 (6 bases). The CDR3 has 15 residues. Between the trimmed V and J ends, which lost 1 base and 6 bases, there was a span of 14 bases. From germline, CDR1 is SGHVS and CDR2 FQNEAQ. The CDR3 coding sequence is TGTGCCAGCAGCTTAGAGGGACTGGGCGGGGATACGCAGTATTTT. Its protein is CASSLEGLGGDTQYF.

This clonotype was recorded many times. The chain links TRBV11-2 to TRBJ2-3, with D uncertain. Germline lookup yields CDR1 SGHAT and CDR2 FQNNGV. Trimming took off 1 base at V and 2 bases at J, with 10 bases between the two ends. There are 15 residues in the CDR3. The CDR3 DNA sequence: TGTGCCAGCAGCTTAGCCAGGTTATCCACAGATACGCAGTATTTT. As protein: CASSLARLSTDTQYF.

The chain couples TRBV27 to TRBJ2-2; 8 positions agree with TRBD2. V was pared by 6 bases and J by 5 bases, with 8 bases of the junction left unmatched. CDR1 is MNHEY, CDR2 SMNVEV, per germline (reference sequence). This CDR3 is 15 amino acids long. The CDR3 DNA reads as TGTGCCAGCAGGGCCGGGGGGGCGCCGACCGGGGAGCTGTTTTTT. It yields the protein CASRAGGAPTGELFF.

The chain employs TRBV20-1 and TRBJ2-5; 9 bases map to TRBD1. The CDR3 has 14 amino acids. Germline V gene lookup returns CDR1 DFQATT and CDR2 SNEGSKA (reference sequence). J lost 2 bases, V lost 4 bases, and 5 bases had no gene match. The CDR3 nucleotides are TGCAGTGCTAAGGGGACAGGGTTTCAAGAGACCCAGTACTTC. Translation: CSAKGTGFQETQYF.

This clonotype was counted many times. The rearrangement links TRBV29-1 to TRBJ1-2; maybe TRBD1 (6 bases). The CDR3 loop spans 12 amino acids. Trimming removed 3 bases at V and 4 bases at J, with 9 bases between. Per the germline V gene, CDR1 is SQVTM and CDR2 is ANQGSEA. The CDR3 DNA reads as TGCAGCGTTGATAAGGGGGTCTATGGCTACACCTTC. Its protein product is CSVDKGVYGYTF.

In this sample, this clonotype turned up a few times. The chain recombines TRBV7-2 with TRBJ1-5; a weak D match, TRBD1 (5 bases). Per germline, CDR1 SGHTA and CDR2 FQGNSA. V was cut by 4 bases and J by 1 base, with 11 bases left in between. The CDR3 extends over 15 amino acids. The CDR3 bases are TGTGCCAGCAGCTCCGGGACCGCGAGCAATCAGCCCCAGCATTTT. Protein sequence: CASSSGTASNQPQHF. Full variable domain (missing parts from reference TRBV7-2 and TRBJ1-5): GAGVSQSPSNKVTEKGKDVELRCDPISGHTALYWYRQSLGQGLEFLIYFQGNSAPDKSGLPSDRFSAERTGGSVSTLTIQRTQQEDSAVYLCASSSGTASNQPQHFGDGTRLSIL.